This TCR beta chain was documented in a study of technical replicates of blood from a few donors (dated by TCRdb to the late 2010s). Taken from the germline V gene, the CDR1 and CDR2 loops are SGHRS and YFSETQ. From cysteine to phenylalanine, the CDR3 is 15 amino acids long. Only the CDR3 region is kept as DNA, spanning 45 bases read in frame from base 1. V loses 7 bases at its end and J loses 5 bases; junction bases beyond the gene matches: 10. Concerning this clone: This receptor's antigen is unknown. No quality values exist for individual bases; no much larger clone is one base distant.

The library came from the immunoSEQ multiplex PCR assay. TCRdb obtained this table from immuneACCESS and retained in-frame rearrangements with V and J assigned. These tables miss some clones; where compared with another copy, unresolved V genes account for less than half of the shortfall, and the remainder is unexplained. The sample includes roughly 50,000 clones, with more than 90% observed a single time. The top ten clonotypes cover about 3% of the sample. Sequenced: PBMCs. Recombination connected TRBV5-1 to TRBJ2-3; the central 10 bases match TRBD2. The clonotype was recovered from a human donor in good health. Some clones in this sample may be carry-over from other donors' samples. The DNA sequence reads TGCGCCAGCCACCAAACTAGCGGGAAAAGAGATACGCAGTATTTT. Its translation is CASHQTSGKRDTQYF.